This TCR beta chain was profiled in a study of cytomegalovirus exposure and HLA in healthy donors. Study details: When 300 to 500 donors were genotyped, just over 80% of them were found to fall in the Caucasian-associated ancestry cluster.

With regard to this clone: Antigen unknown.

Study findings and constraints: The only immune exposure information that was available was CMV serostatus. A few chains tied to CMV proved CMV antigen-specific in vitro.

PCR primers comprised 60 Vbeta and 13 Jbeta primers. Sequencing was performed with immunoSEQ multiplex PCR; in TCRdb, only in-frame clones are kept and a portion is missing. The sample includes some 200,000 clones, about 80% seen only once; the top ten take 0.6% to 0.7%. With 2 bases clipped from V and 7 bases from J, the junction kept 8 bases outside the gene matches. The CDR3 sequence is 16 residues long. The germline gives CDR1 SGHVS, CDR2 FNYEAQ. The TCR originated in a man between 18 and 35 years old in good health and CMV-seronegative. The sequenced sample was PBMCs. The gene calls are TRBV7-6 and TRBJ2-1, with TRBD2 matching over 10 bases. The chain's CDR3 is CASSLTSGRGGNEQFF. The CDR3 DNA sequence: TGTGCCAGCAGCTTAACGAGCGGGAGGGGGGGGAATGAGCAGTTCTTC.